This T cell receptor beta chain stems from a study of CD8+ T cells in alopecia areata. Isolation of CD4+ and CD8+ T cells from PBMCs was achieved by sorting. Study-wide findings and caveats: Sequences from scalp samples also cover resident alphabeta T cells of normal skin. In lesional scalp, particularly from alopecia totalis/universalis, clonality was higher than in normal scalp.

Germline V gene data show CDR1 as SGDLS and CDR2 as YYNGEE. Trimming stripped 0 bases from V and 4 bases from J, with 2 bases between. The CDR3 length is 12 residues. Isolated RNA was reverse transcribed into cDNA used as the sequencing template. TCRdb keeps only in-frame clones here, not all; method: immunoSEQ multiplex PCR. Of some 180,000 clones listed, 56% were seen once; the top ten hold 4.9%. Remarks on this clone: The antigen is unknown.

Sequenced: CD8+ T cells sorted from blood. This receptor was identified in a human donor in good health. V usage is TRBV9 and J usage is TRBJ1-5, with D unresolved. The CDR3 spells CASSVGNQPQHF. In nucleotides, the CDR3 is TGTGCCAGCAGCGTAGGTAATCAGCCCCAGCATTTT.